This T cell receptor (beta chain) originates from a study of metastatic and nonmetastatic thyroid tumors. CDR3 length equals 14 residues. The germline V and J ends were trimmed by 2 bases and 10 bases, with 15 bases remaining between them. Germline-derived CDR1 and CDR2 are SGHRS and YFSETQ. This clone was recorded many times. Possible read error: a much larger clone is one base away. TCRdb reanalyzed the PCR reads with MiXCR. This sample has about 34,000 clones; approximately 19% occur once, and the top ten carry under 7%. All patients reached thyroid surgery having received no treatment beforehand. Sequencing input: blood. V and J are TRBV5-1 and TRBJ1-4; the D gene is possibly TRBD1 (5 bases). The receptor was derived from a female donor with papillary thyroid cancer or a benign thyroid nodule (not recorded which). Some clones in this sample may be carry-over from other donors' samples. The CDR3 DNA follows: TGCGCCAGCAGCTTTGGGGGGGAAAGGGGAAAACTGTTTTTT. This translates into CASSFGGERGKLFF. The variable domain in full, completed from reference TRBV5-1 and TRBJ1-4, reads KAGVTQTPRYLIKTRGQQVTLSCSPISGHRSVSWYQQTPGQGLQFLFEYFSETQRNKGNFPGRFSGRQFSNSRSEMNVSTLELGDSALYLCASSFGGERGKLFFGSGTQLSVL.